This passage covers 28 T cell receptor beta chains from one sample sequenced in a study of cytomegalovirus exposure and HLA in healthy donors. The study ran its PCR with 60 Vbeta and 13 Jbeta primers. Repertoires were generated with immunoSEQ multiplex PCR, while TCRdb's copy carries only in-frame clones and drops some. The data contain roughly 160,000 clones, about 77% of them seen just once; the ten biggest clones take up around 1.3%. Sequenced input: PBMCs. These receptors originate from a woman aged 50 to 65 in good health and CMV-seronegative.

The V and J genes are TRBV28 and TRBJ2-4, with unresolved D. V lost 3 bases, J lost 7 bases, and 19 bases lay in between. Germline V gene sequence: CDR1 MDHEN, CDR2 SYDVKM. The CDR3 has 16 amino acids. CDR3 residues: CASSFLETGLVNIQYF. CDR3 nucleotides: TGTGCCAGCAGTTTTCTCGAGACTGGCCTAGTGAACATTCAGTACTTC.

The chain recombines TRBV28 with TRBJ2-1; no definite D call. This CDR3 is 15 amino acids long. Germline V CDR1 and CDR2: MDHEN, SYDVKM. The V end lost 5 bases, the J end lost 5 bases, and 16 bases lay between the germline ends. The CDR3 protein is CASSPLGAKNNEQFF. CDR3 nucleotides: TGTGCCAGCAGTCCCCTCGGAGCTAAGAACAATGAGCAGTTCTTC.

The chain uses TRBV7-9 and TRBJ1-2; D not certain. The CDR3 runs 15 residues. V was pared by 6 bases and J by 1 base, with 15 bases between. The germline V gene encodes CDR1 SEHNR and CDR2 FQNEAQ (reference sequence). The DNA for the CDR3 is TGTGCCAGCAGGAGAGTCGCGGGGAATAACTATGGCTACACCTTC. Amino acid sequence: CASRRVAGNNYGYTF.

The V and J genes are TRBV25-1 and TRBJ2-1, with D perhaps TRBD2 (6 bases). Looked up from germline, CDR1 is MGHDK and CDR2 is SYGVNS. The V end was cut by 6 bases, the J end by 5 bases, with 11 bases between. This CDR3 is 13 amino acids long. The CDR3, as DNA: TGTGCCAGCAGCGAGAGGAGGGACAATGAGCAGTTCTTC. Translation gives CASSERRDNEQFF.

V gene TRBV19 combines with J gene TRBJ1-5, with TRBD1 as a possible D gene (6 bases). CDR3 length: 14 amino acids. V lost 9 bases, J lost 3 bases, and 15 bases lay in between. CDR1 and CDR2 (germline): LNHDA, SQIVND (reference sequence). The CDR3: CASDRDISNQPQHF. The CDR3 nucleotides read TGTGCCAGCGACCGGGACATCTCCAATCAGCCCCAGCATTTT. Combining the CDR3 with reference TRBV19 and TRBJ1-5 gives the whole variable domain DGGITQSPKYLFRKEGQNVTLSCEQNLNHDAMYWYRQDPGQGLRLIYYSQIVNDFQKGDIAEGYSVSREKKESFPLTVTSAQKNPTAFYLCASDRDISNQPQHFGDGTRLSIL.

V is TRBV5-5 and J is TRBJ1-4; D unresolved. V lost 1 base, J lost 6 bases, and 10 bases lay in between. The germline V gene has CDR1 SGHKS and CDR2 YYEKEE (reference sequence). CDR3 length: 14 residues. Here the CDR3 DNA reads TGTGCCAGCAGCTTGTTTTTAGCCGATGAAAAACTGTTTTTT. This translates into CASSLFLADEKLFF.

CDR3 sequence: CASSLGEGVGQPQHF. CDR3 nucleotides: TGCGCCAGCAGCTTGGGAGAAGGGGTAGGTCAGCCCCAGCATTTT. The chain combines TRBV5-1 with TRBJ1-5, with a tentative D call TRBD1 (5 bases). In germline, CDR1 is SGHRS, CDR2 YFSETQ. V was clipped by 0 bases and J by 6 bases, with 13 bases between them. CDR3 size: 15 residues.

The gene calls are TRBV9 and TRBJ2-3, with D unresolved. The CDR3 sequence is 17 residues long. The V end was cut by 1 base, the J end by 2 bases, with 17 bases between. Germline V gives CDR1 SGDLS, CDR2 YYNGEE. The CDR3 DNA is TGTGCCAGCAGCGTACGGTCCTCACGCCCGAACACAGATACGCAGTATTTT. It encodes CASSVRSSRPNTDTQYF.

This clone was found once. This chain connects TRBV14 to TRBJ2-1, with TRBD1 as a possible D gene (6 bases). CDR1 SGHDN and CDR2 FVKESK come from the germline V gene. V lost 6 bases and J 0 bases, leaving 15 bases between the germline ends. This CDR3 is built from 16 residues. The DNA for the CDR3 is TGTGCCAGCAGTCTCCCGGGACAACTCTCCTACAATGAGCAGTTCTTC. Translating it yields CASSLPGQLSYNEQFF.

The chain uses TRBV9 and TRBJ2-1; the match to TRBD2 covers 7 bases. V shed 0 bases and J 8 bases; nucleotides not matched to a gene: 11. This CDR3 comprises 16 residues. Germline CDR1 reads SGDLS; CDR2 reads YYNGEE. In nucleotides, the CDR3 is TGTGCCAGCAGCGTAGGCGTAAGCGGGAAGGTCCATGAGCAGTTCTTC. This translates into CASSVGVSGKVHEQFF.

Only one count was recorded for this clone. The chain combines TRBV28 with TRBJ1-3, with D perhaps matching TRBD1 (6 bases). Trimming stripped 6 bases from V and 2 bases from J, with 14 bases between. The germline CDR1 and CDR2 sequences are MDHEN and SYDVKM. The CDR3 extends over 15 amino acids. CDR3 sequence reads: CASSKTGSPGNTIYF. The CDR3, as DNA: TGTGCCAGCAGCAAAACAGGGTCTCCTGGAAACACCATATATTTT. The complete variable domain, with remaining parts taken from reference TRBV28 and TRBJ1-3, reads DVKVTQSSRYLVKRTGEKVFLECVQDMDHENMFWYRQDPGLGLRLIYFSYDVKMKEKGDIPEGYSVSREKKERFSLILESASTNQTSMYLCASSKTGSPGNTIYFGEGSWLTVV.

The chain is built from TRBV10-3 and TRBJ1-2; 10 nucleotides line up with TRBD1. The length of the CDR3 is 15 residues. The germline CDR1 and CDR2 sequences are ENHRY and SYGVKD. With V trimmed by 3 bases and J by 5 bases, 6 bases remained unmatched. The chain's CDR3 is CAISDGQGEGYGYTF. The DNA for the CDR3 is TGTGCCATCAGTGACGGACAGGGGGAGGGATATGGCTACACCTTC.

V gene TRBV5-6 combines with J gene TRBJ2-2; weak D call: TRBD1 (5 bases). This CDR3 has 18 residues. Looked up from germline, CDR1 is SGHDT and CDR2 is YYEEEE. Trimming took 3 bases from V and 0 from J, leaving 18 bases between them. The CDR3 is CASSSSEPTVANTGELFF. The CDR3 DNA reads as TGTGCCAGCAGCTCGTCAGAACCGACAGTCGCGAACACCGGGGAGCTGTTTTTT.

CDR3 DNA sequence: TGTGCCAGCTCAACCTACTCACAGGGGAAGGAAAATGGCTACACCTTC. As protein: CASSTYSQGKENGYTF. The gene calls are TRBV18 and TRBJ1-2, with TRBD1 identical over 7 bases. The V segment lost 5 bases and the J segment 6 bases; nucleotides outside the gene matches: 15. This CDR3 comprises 16 residues. The germline gives CDR1 KGHSH, CDR2 LQKENI.

This chain's CDR3 is CACYGTGIGEKLFF. Here the CDR3 DNA reads TGTGCCTGTTACGGGACAGGGATCGGTGAAAAACTGTTTTTT. The gene calls are TRBV30 and TRBJ1-4; TRBD1 matches at 9 bases. The length of the CDR3 is 14 residues. V shed 6 bases and J 7 bases; nucleotides not matched to a gene: 9. Germline loops: CDR1 GTSNPN, CDR2 SVGIG (reference sequence).

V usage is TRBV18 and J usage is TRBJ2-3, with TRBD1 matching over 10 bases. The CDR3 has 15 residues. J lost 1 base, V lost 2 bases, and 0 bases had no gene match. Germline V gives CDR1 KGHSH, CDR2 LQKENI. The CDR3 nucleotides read TGTGCCAGCTCACCAGGGACAGGGGGCACAGATACGCAGTATTTT. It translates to CASSPGTGGTDTQYF.

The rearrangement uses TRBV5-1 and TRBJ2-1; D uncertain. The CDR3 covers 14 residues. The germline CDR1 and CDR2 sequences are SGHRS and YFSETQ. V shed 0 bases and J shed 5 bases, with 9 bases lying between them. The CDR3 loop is CASSLDPTDNEQFF. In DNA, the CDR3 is TGCGCCAGCAGCTTGGATCCTACAGACAATGAGCAGTTCTTC.

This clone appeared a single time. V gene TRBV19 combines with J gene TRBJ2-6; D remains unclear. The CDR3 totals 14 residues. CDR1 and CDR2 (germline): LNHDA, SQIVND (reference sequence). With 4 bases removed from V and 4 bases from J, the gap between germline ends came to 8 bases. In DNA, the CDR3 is TGTGCCAGTAGTACCCACAAAGGGGCCAACGTCCTGACTTTC. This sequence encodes CASSTHKGANVLTF.

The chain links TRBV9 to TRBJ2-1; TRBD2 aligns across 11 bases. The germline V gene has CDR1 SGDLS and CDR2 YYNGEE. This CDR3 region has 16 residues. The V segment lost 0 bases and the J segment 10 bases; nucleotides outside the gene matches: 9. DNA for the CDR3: TGTGCCAGCAGCGTAGGGAATAGCGGGAGGGTTGACGAGCAGTTCTTC. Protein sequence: CASSVGNSGRVDEQFF.

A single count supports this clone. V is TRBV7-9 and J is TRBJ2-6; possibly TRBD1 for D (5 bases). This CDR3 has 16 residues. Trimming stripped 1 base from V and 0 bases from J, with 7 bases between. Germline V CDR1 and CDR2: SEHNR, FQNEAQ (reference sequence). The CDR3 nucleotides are TGTGCCAGCAGCTTAGGACAGAACTCTGGGGCCAACGTCCTGACTTTC. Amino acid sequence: CASSLGQNSGANVLTF.

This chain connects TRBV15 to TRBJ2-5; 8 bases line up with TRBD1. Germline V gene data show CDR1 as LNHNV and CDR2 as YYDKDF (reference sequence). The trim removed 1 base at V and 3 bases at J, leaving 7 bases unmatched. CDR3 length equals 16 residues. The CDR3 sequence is CATSRVVTGAKETQYF. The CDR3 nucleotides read TGTGCCACCAGCAGAGTCGTGACAGGGGCGAAAGAGACCCAGTACTTC.

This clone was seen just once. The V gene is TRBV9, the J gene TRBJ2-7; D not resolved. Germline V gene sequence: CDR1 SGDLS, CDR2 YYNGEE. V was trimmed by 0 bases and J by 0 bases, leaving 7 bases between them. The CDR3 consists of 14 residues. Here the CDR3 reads CASSVDGRSYEQYF. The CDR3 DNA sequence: TGTGCCAGCAGCGTAGATGGCCGCTCCTACGAGCAGTACTTC. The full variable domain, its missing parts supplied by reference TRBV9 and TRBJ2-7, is DSGVTQTPKHLITATGQRVTLRCSPRSGDLSVYWYQQSLDQGLQFLIQYYNGEERAKGNILERFSAQQFPDLHSELNLSSLELGDSALYFCASSVDGRSYEQYFGPGTRLTVT.

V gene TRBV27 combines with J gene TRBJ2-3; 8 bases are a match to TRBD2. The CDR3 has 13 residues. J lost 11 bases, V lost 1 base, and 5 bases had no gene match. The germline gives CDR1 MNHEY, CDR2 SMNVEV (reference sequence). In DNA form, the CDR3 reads TGTGCCAGCAGTTTATTATTAACTAGCGGGCAGTATTTT. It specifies CASSLLLTSGQYF.

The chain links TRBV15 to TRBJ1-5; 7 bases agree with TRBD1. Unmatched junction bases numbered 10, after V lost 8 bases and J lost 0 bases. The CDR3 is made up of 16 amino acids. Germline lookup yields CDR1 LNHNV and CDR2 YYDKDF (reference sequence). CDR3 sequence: CATSRYDRDSNQPQHF. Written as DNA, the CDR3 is TGTGCCACCTCTCGTTATGACAGGGATAGCAATCAGCCCCAGCATTTT.

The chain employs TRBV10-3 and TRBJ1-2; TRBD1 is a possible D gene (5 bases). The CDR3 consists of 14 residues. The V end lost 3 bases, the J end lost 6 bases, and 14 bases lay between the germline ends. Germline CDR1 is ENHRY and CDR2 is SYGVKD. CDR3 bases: TGTGCCATCAGTGAAACGCAGGGTGTTGATGGCTACACCTTC. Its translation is CAISETQGVDGYTF.

CDR3: CASSQDLENGYTF. The CDR3 DNA is TGCGCCAGCAGCCAAGATCTGGAGAATGGCTACACCTTC. This rearrangement joins TRBV4-1 to TRBJ1-2, with D uncertain. The CDR3 contains 13 residues. V lost 0 bases to trimming and J lost 6 bases, with 8 bases between them. The germline gives CDR1 MGHRA, CDR2 YSYEKL.

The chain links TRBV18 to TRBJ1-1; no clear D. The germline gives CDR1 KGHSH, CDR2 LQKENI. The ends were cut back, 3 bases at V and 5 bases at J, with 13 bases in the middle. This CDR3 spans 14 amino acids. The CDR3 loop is CASSPSSARTEAFF. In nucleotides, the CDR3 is TGTGCCAGCTCACCGTCGAGCGCGAGGACTGAAGCTTTCTTT.

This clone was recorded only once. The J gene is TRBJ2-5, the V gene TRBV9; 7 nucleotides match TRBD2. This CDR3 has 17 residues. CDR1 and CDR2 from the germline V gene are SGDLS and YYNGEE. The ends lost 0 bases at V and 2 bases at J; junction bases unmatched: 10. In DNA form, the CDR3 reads TGTGCCAGCAGCGTAGGGGTTCGGGGGGATGGGCAAGAGACCCAGTACTTC. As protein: CASSVGVRGDGQETQYF.